Below are 29 T cell receptor beta chains sequenced from a single sample in a study of T cells in Graves' hyperthyroidism and ophthalmopathy. Regions amplified from RNA transcripts were the TCR beta CDR3 regions. The HTBI primer set was used in a first-round RT-PCR of the TCR CDR3. Each CDR3 protein is one row after TCRdb ran MiXCR on the multiplex PCR reads. Of approximately 600,000 distinct CDR3 sequences detected, around 21% appear once; the ten largest clones hold around a third. Sequences were obtained from blood. These receptors originate from a man aged 30 to 39 with Graves' ophthalmopathy.

The chain joins TRBV28 to TRBJ1-5; 11 bases are a match to TRBD1. Germline assignment: CDR1 MDHEN and CDR2 SYDVKM. With V trimmed by 6 bases and J by 11 bases, 9 bases remained unmatched. CDR3 size: 14 residues. The CDR3 protein is CASRGTGGPETQHF. DNA of the CDR3: TGTGCCAGCAGGGGGACAGGGGGGCCGGAGACCCAGCATTTT.

The chain has TRBV20-1 and TRBJ2-7, with 9 bases that match TRBD1. The germline V gene encodes CDR1 DFQATT and CDR2 SNEGSKA (reference sequence). CDR3 length: 13 amino acids. Trimming cost V 6 bases and J 3 bases; bases outside gene matches: 6. DNA for the CDR3: TGCAGTGCAAGGGACAGGGCAAACTACGAGCAGTACTTC. Its translation is CSARDRANYEQYF.

This clonotype appeared a few times. The V call is TRBV6-1, the J call TRBJ1-4; D is perhaps TRBD1 (5 bases). Looked up from germline, CDR1 is MNHNS and CDR2 is SASEGT. The ends were cut back, 2 bases at V and 11 bases at J, with 15 bases in the middle. The CDR3 has 14 residues. CDR3 in DNA: TGTGCCAGCAGTGAATCGGTACAGGTGGAGAAACTGTTTTTT. Its translation: CASSESVQVEKLFF.

This clonotype showed up just a few times. The chain joins TRBV4-1 to TRBJ2-5, with 10 bases that match TRBD2. Germline V gene sequence: CDR1 MGHRA, CDR2 YSYEKL. The CDR3 contains 15 residues. The J segment lost 5 bases and the V segment lost 5 bases, leaving 8 bases of the junction unmatched. The CDR3 sequence is CASSALAGVYETQYF. The CDR3 coding sequence is TGCGCCAGCAGCGCGCTAGCGGGAGTCTACGAGACCCAGTACTTC.

A few counts support this clonotype. The V call is TRBV28, the J call TRBJ1-1; no clear D. V lost 5 bases and J lost 1, with 11 bases in between. CDR1 is MDHEN and CDR2 is SYDVKM in the germline V gene. CDR3 length equals 14 residues. CDR3 bases: TGTGCCAGCAGTCTAACGACCTGGAACACTGAAGCTTTCTTT. Translation: CASSLTTWNTEAFF.

This clonotype was seen many times. The rearrangement links TRBV5-1 to TRBJ2-7; TRBD1 or TRBD2 may be the D gene (5 bases each). CDR3 length: 15 residues. V was cut by 4 bases and J by 6 bases, with 20 bases left in between. The germline V gene has CDR1 SGHRS and CDR2 YFSETQ. CDR3 sequence: CASSDPGPSLGEQYF. CDR3 bases: TGCGCCAGCAGCGACCCGGGACCGTCCCTAGGCGAGCAGTACTTC.

V usage is TRBV2 and J usage is TRBJ2-7; the match to TRBD1 covers 10 bases. J gave up 6 bases and V 6 bases, and 8 bases lay outside the gene matches. The CDR3 extends over 14 amino acids. In germline, CDR1 is SNHLY, CDR2 FYNNEI. Here the CDR3 reads CASRAGTGVTEQYF. CDR3 DNA sequence: TGTGCCAGCAGGGCCGGGACAGGGGTGACCGAGCAGTACTTC.

This clonotype was seen only a few times. J is TRBJ1-5 and V is TRBV6-1; 11 bases are a match to TRBD1. The CDR3 contains 15 residues. Germline values: CDR1 MNHNS, CDR2 SASEGT. Trimming took 5 bases from V and 4 from J; bases not matched to a gene: 4. The CDR3 here is CASSKDRGPNQPQHF. DNA for the CDR3: TGTGCCAGCAGTAAGGACAGGGGGCCGAATCAGCCCCAGCATTTT.

The chain employs TRBV20-1 and TRBJ2-7; TRBD2 agrees at 7 bases. The CDR3 extends over 13 amino acids. Germline trimming cut 0 bases from V and 8 bases from J; bases unmatched to any gene: 7. Looked up from germline, CDR1 is DFQATT and CDR2 is SNEGSKA (reference sequence). This CDR3 is CSARDPQLAKQYF. CDR3 nucleotide sequence: TGCAGTGCTAGAGATCCCCAACTAGCGAAGCAGTACTTC.

A few counts support this clonotype. The CDR3 reads CASHDRGQGTTEAFF. As DNA, the CDR3 is TGTGCCAGTCATGATAGGGGACAGGGGACCACTGAAGCTTTCTTT. This chain uses TRBV19 with TRBJ1-1; TRBD1 agrees at 10 bases. CDR1 is LNHDA, CDR2 SQIVND, per germline (reference sequence). V gave up 8 bases and J gave up 4 bases; unmatched junction bases: 10. The CDR3 loop spans 15 amino acids.

This clonotype was seen many times. The chain is built from TRBV11-2 and TRBJ2-7; D ambiguous. Germline CDR1 is SGHAT and CDR2 is FQNNGV. CDR3 length equals 13 residues. Trimming stripped 3 bases from V and 1 base from J, with 7 bases between. In DNA form, the CDR3 reads TGTGCCAGCAGCTTCGACGGATCCTACGAGCAGTACTTC. It translates to CASSFDGSYEQYF.

The chain recombines TRBV5-1 with TRBJ1-1; a weak D match, TRBD1 (5 bases). The CDR3 is 14 amino acids. V lost 3 bases and J lost 2, with 11 bases in between. CDR1 SGHRS and CDR2 YFSETQ come from the germline V gene. The CDR3 reads CASSWGGGNTEAFF. The CDR3 nucleotides read TGCGCCAGCAGCTGGGGGGGAGGAAACACTGAAGCTTTCTTT.

The V and J genes are TRBV25-1 and TRBJ1-4; D remains ambiguous. The V gene lost 1 base and the J gene lost 6 bases, with 12 bases spanning the gap. From germline, CDR1 is MGHDK and CDR2 SYGVNS. CDR3 length: 15 amino acids. CDR3 residues: CASSEWRRRDEKLFF. The CDR3 nucleotides read TGTGCCAGCAGTGAATGGAGACGTAGAGATGAAAAACTGTTTTTT.

The chain joins TRBV9 to TRBJ2-3, with D possibly matching TRBD1 (6 bases). The V end was cut by 2 bases, the J end by 5 bases, with 6 bases between. CDR3 length equals 12 residues. Germline-derived CDR1 and CDR2 are SGDLS and YYNGEE. In nucleotides, the CDR3 is TGTGCCAGCAGCGTCAGGGGAGATACGCAGTATTTT. It translates to CASSVRGDTQYF.

In its sample, this clonotype was seen once. The V and J genes are TRBV30 and TRBJ2-1, with 8 bases aligning to TRBD2. Germline V gene lookup returns CDR1 GTSNPN and CDR2 SVGIG (reference sequence). The V and J ends lost 4 bases and 5 bases, in that order; junction bases with no gene match: 7. This CDR3 has 14 residues. CDR3 DNA sequence: TGTGCCTGGAAAAGAGCGGGAGCGAACAATGAGCAGTTCTTC. It yields the protein CAWKRAGANNEQFF.

This clonotype has a count of ten or more. J is TRBJ2-5 and V is TRBV18; D gene unclear. Looked up from germline, CDR1 is KGHSH and CDR2 is LQKENI. This CDR3 has 13 residues. Deletions cut 3 bases from V and 1 base from J, with 6 bases between. CDR3 residues: CASSPQLQETQYF. CDR3 in DNA: TGTGCCAGCTCACCGCAACTCCAAGAGACCCAGTACTTC.

A single count supports this clonotype. Being one base from a much bigger clone, this may be a read error. The rearrangement uses TRBV11-1 and TRBJ2-5; tentative D call: TRBD1 (6 bases). The CDR3 is 16 residues long. Germline V lookup: CDR1 SGHAT, CDR2 FQDESV (reference sequence). V was cut by 4 bases and J by 7 bases, with 22 bases left in between. The CDR3 loop reads CASSSANREFRVTQYF. In DNA, the CDR3 is TGTGCCAGCAGCTCGGCCAACAGGGAGTTTAGGGTGACCCAGTACTTC.

The V and J genes are TRBV6-5 and TRBJ1-3; D gene ambiguous. There are 15 residues in the CDR3. The V end was cut by 0 bases, the J end by 4 bases, with 10 bases between. Germline values: CDR1 MNHEY, CDR2 SVGAGI. This CDR3 is CASSYSGSRGNTIYF. The DNA for the CDR3 is TGTGCCAGCAGTTACTCCGGGTCCCGAGGAAACACCATATATTTT.

The sample holds a few counts of this clonotype. This rearrangement joins TRBV7-3 to TRBJ2-6, with D possibly TRBD1 on 6 matching bases. V lost 5 bases and J 0 bases, leaving 11 bases between the germline ends. The CDR3 has 16 residues. Germline V gene lookup returns CDR1 SGHTA and CDR2 FQGTGA. CDR3 protein: CASSPTGFSGANVLTF. DNA for the CDR3: TGTGCCAGCAGCCCTACAGGGTTCTCTGGGGCCAACGTCCTGACTTTC.

The gene calls are TRBV10-3 and TRBJ2-5; weak D call: TRBD1 (7 bases). The V and J ends lost 4 bases and 2 bases respectively, with 14 bases between them. The V gene's germline CDR1 is ENHRY and CDR2 SYGVKD. The CDR3 runs to 15 residues. Here the CDR3 DNA reads TGTGCCATCAGTGGGCAGGGGGAGGCTCAAGAGACCCAGTACTTC. Its protein is CAISGQGEAQETQYF.

V gene TRBV24-1 combines with J gene TRBJ2-2; TRBD2 matches 9 bases. J was trimmed by 3 bases and V by 4 bases; bases with no gene match: 8. CDR3 length: 17 residues. Germline CDR1 is KGHDR and CDR2 is SFDVKD. The CDR3 DNA sequence: TGTGCCACCAGTGACTCCAAAGCGGGAGGCGACACCGGGGAGCTGTTTTTT. Protein sequence: CATSDSKAGGDTGELFF.

Details on this clonotype: This likely comes from a read error, as the CDR3 has no conserved phenylalanine or tryptophan at its end. As DNA, the CDR3 is TGTGCCAGTAGTATATACCGGACAATAATAAGCACAGATACGCAGTATTCT. Translation: CASSIYRTIISTDTQYS. The chain couples TRBV19 to TRBJ2-3, with TRBD1 as a possible D gene (5 bases). Trimming shortened V by 2 bases and J by 0 bases, and 15 bases separated the two germline ends. CDR3 length equals 17 residues. Germline V gene sequence: CDR1 LNHDA, CDR2 SQIVND (reference sequence).

This clonotype was seen more than once but under ten times. The rearrangement joins TRBV9 to TRBJ1-1; D remains unclear. Per the germline V gene, CDR1 is SGDLS and CDR2 is YYNGEE. This CDR3 contains 14 residues. The V end lost 1 base, the J end lost 1 base, and 8 bases lay between the germline ends. The CDR3: CASSVNNRNTEAFF. The CDR3 coding sequence is TGTGCCAGCAGCGTAAACAACCGGAACACTGAAGCTTTCTTT.

The table lists this clonotype with many counts. This sequence joins TRBV7-2 and TRBJ2-5, with D tentatively TRBD2 (5 bases). This CDR3 has 13 amino acids. Trimming shortened V by 1 base and J by 9 bases, and 12 bases separated the two germline ends. Germline-derived CDR1 and CDR2 are SGHTA and FQGNSA. The CDR3 DNA reads TGTGCCAGCAGCTTAGAAGTCGAGGGTCCCCAGTACTTC. Amino acids: CASSLEVEGPQYF. Filled out from reference TRBV7-2 and TRBJ2-5, the complete variable domain reads GAGVSQSPSNKVTEKGKDVELRCDPISGHTALYWYRQSLGQGLEFLIYFQGNSAPDKSGLPSDRFSAERTGGSVSTLTIQRTQQEDSAVYLCASSLEVEGPQYFGPGTRLLVL.

This clonotype was seen only a few times. The rearrangement links TRBV4-1 to TRBJ1-1, with D unclear. V was cut by 0 bases and J by 3 bases, with 11 bases left in between. The CDR3 extends over 15 amino acids. The germline CDR1 and CDR2 sequences are MGHRA and YSYEKL. CDR3 protein: CASSQDAPGDTEAFF. CDR3 in DNA: TGCGCCAGCAGCCAAGATGCCCCGGGAGACACTGAAGCTTTCTTT.

This clonotype was observed a handful of times. This sequence joins TRBV5-6 and TRBJ1-1, with 12 bases identical to TRBD1. Germline V gene lookup returns CDR1 SGHDT and CDR2 YYEEEE. The CDR3 consists of 16 residues. The V gene end was trimmed by 4 bases and the J gene end by 3 bases; junction bases not matched to a gene: 7. CDR3 in DNA: TGTGCCAGCAGCGTGGGACAGGGGGCTAGGGACACTGAAGCTTTCTTT. Translating gives CASSVGQGARDTEAFF.

This clonotype has ten or more counts. The chain employs TRBV28 and TRBJ2-1, with a possible D match to TRBD1 (6 bases). The V and J ends lost 6 bases and 10 bases respectively, with 7 bases between them. The CDR3 is made up of 10 amino acids. In germline, CDR1 is MDHEN, CDR2 SYDVKM. Written as DNA, the CDR3 is TGTGCCAGCAGCGGGACAGAGCAGTTCTTC. Residues: CASSGTEQFF.

J is TRBJ1-5 and V is TRBV6-1, with D perhaps matching TRBD1 (6 bases). CDR1 MNHNS and CDR2 SASEGT come from the germline V gene. This CDR3 is built from 19 residues. V was trimmed by 4 bases and J by 0 bases, leaving 22 bases between them. CDR3 coding DNA: TGTGCCAGCAGTGGTCGGGGGGGGACACGGAGCTATAGCAATCAGCCCCAGCATTTT. This codes for CASSGRGGTRSYSNQPQHF.

CDR3 sequence: CASSMWRGDTDTQYF. The DNA for the CDR3 is TGTGCCAGTAGTATGTGGCGGGGGGACACAGATACGCAGTATTTT. V usage is TRBV19 and J usage is TRBJ2-3; 8 bases are a match to TRBD2. The CDR3 length is 15 residues. The junction had 4 bases not matched to a gene; V was cut back by 3 bases and J by 2 bases. Germline V lookup: CDR1 LNHDA, CDR2 SQIVND (reference sequence).